This T cell receptor (beta chain) was profiled in a study of blood T cells in healthy people across ages. Across the whole study: About one barcoded TCR beta cDNA was captured per two T cells.

A J-beta primer mix and a sample-barcoded 5' primer were used in a second PCR of about 7 to 12 cycles. Template switching added a 12-random-nucleotide identifier to every cDNA molecule. Each CDR3 protein gets one entry after TCRdb re-called the 5' RACE reads with MiXCR. Of about a million distinct CDR3 sequences in the sample, 45% to 50% are singletons; the top ten hold 13%. This clonotype turned up a few times. As yet, its antigen is unknown. Broader study findings: Roughly linearly, TCR beta diversity per million T cells fell as age increased.

With 1 base clipped from V and 7 bases from J, the junction kept 5 bases outside the gene matches. The CDR3 is made up of 14 amino acids. Germline V lookup: CDR1 DFQATT, CDR2 SNEGSKA (reference sequence). Every donor contributed roughly 10 milliliters of peripheral blood by blood draw. The TCR sequence derives from a man aged 30 to 39 in good health. This chain links TRBV20-1 with TRBJ2-1, with 9 positions matching TRBD2. What was sequenced was blood. The CDR3 DNA is TGCAGTGCTAGAGCGGCGGGGGGGCGGAATGAGCAGTTCTTC. It yields the protein CSARAAGGRNEQFF.